The rows below give T cell receptor beta chains drawn from one sample of a study of siplizumab effects on memory and regulatory T cells. The repertoire was sequenced with immunoSEQ multiplex PCR; TCRdb's copy has only in-frame clones and lacks some. The sample lists fewer than 85,000 clones, roughly 89% occurring once. Sample: Tregs sorted from blood. The receptors originated from a human donor in good health. The conserved cysteine and the conserved F or W are not part of the CDR3 here. The order of the fields is J gene, V gene, D gene, CDR3 protein. D genes are given only for firm matches.

>TRBJ1-6|TRBV6-6|-
ASSYQPAGNSPLH
>TRBJ2-5|TRBV5-4|-
ASSLLPGGLETQY
>TRBJ1-6|TRBV1|-
TSRRRFRSYNSPLH
>TRBJ1-2|TRBV9|TRBD1
ASSAQTGTYGYT
>TRBJ1-1|TRBV19|TRBD1
ASRTPTIHRQGVGTEAF
>TRBJ1-6|TRBV6-5|-
ASSYAGQPNNSPLH
>TRBJ2-3|TRBV7-3|TRBD2
ASSLTSGRGGFGTQY
>TRBJ2-3|TRBV5-1|TRBD2
ASSLVATSGADTQY
>TRBJ2-1|TRBV4-1|-
ASSQTQSLTNNEQF
>TRBJ2-1|TRBV27|TRBD1
ASSAGQGYNEQF
>TRBJ2-6|TRBV2|-
ASRLGIYGANVLT
>TRBJ1-1|TRBV19|-
ASSISGGFLNTEAF
>TRBJ2-5|TRBV7-9|-
ASSSQGGRETQY
>TRBJ2-2|TRBV29-1|TRBD1
SVVGQYTGELF
>TRBJ1-1|TRBV20-1|-
SARDYTEAF
>TRBJ1-4|TRBV6-5|TRBD1
ASSYGTGREKLF
>TRBJ1-5|TRBV2|TRBD1
ASREDRGDQPQH
>TRBJ1-1|TRBV5-4|-
ASSPEGRDTEAF
>TRBJ1-2|TRBV9|-
ASSVGNRYT
>TRBJ1-2|TRBV5-1|TRBD1
ASSYGDRPANYGYT
>TRBJ2-7|TRBV6-8|TRBD1
ASSLTGAVIGPSYEQY
>TRBJ1-2|TRBV20-1|-
SASGDYGYT
>TRBJ2-3|TRBV27|TRBD2
ASSYTGTSGADTQY